Listed below are T cell receptor beta chains from one sample, sequenced in a study of CD8 T cells in ankylosing spondylitis. MiXCR, run by TCRdb on the 5' RACE reads, gives a single entry per CDR3 protein. The sample has roughly 160,000 distinct CDR3 sequences; 9.8% are singletons. Sample: blood, either unsorted or a sorted T cell fraction (not recorded which). All receptors derive from a female donor with ankylosing spondylitis or in good health (not recorded which). CDR3s include the opening cysteine and the closing phenylalanine or tryptophan.

v_gene: TRBV20-1; CDR3aa: CSAVPPYSGRRYEQYF
v_gene: TRBV4-2; CDR3aa: CASSQEGTGNYEQYF
v_gene: TRBV29-1; CDR3aa: CSVEDSDLNTGELFF
v_gene: TRBV27; CDR3aa: CASSLAPVEGNEQFF
v_gene: TRBV6-1; CDR3aa: CASSDRGFGSPLHF
v_gene: TRBV7-6; CDR3aa: CASSLQREDYTDTQYF
v_gene: TRBV7-9; CDR3aa: CASSGRLAGRPDTQYF
v_gene: TRBV7-2; CDR3aa: CASSFAPGLAGDNEQFF
v_gene: TRBV20-1; CDR3aa: CSAISGSSYEQYF
v_gene: TRBV20-1; CDR3aa: CSAKESYGYTF
v_gene: TRBV2; CDR3aa: CASMGGRTDTQYF
v_gene: TRBV5-4; CDR3aa: CASSGAAFGTGVNTDTQYF
v_gene: TRBV11-2; CDR3aa: CACDEAGKTQYF
v_gene: TRBV25-1; CDR3aa: CATSNTGELFF
v_gene: TRBV27; CDR3aa: CASSPSGASTYEQYF
v_gene: TRBV10-2; CDR3aa: CASSKGHEQYF
v_gene: TRBV2; CDR3aa: CASSEKGYWETQYF
v_gene: TRBV6-4; CDR3aa: CASSRGPRVGSAQETQYF
v_gene: TRBV2; CDR3aa: CASSESGAAPGYNEQFF
v_gene: TRBV12-3/TRBV12-4; CDR3aa: CASSLTVSYEQYF
v_gene: TRBV12-3/TRBV12-4; CDR3aa: CASSLYSGGNTEAFF
v_gene: TRBV9; CDR3aa: CASSVDLAGTEAFF
v_gene: TRBV20-1; CDR3aa: CSATGGGSGYTF
v_gene: TRBV18; CDR3aa: CASSPPGQPSWGYTF
v_gene: TRBV5-1; CDR3aa: CATLSGGVQFF
v_gene: TRBV19; CDR3aa: CASSIRGGKNIQYF
v_gene: TRBV5-1; CDR3aa: CASSLRTGYDGYTF
v_gene: TRBV12-3/TRBV12-4; CDR3aa: CASSLWTSLNNEQFF
v_gene: TRBV2; CDR3aa: CASNPGTFEAFF
v_gene: TRBV3-1; CDR3aa: CASSPGRPYEQYF
v_gene: TRBV5-5; CDR3aa: CASSPPLAGGLNEQFF
v_gene: TRBV27; CDR3aa: CASSPIGGEETQYF
v_gene: TRBV4-3; CDR3aa: CASSQDSGVWGMTEAFF
v_gene: TRBV25-1; CDR3aa: CASSEYFGGADYEQYF
v_gene: TRBV20-1; CDR3aa: CSAYGGTQSDEQFF
v_gene: TRBV12-5; CDR3aa: CASGLPGTGEDTQYF
v_gene: TRBV10-3; CDR3aa: CAISEGGDGYTF
v_gene: TRBV27; CDR3aa: CASSLGLSYNEQFF
v_gene: TRBV7-9; CDR3aa: CASSSGLARDEQYF
v_gene: TRBV4-3; CDR3aa: CASSLPGGVEQFF
v_gene: TRBV20-1; CDR3aa: CSAYSGQSSVTQYF
v_gene: TRBV27; CDR3aa: CASSFGLAGAYEQFF
v_gene: TRBV7-9; CDR3aa: CASSPGTRYEQYF